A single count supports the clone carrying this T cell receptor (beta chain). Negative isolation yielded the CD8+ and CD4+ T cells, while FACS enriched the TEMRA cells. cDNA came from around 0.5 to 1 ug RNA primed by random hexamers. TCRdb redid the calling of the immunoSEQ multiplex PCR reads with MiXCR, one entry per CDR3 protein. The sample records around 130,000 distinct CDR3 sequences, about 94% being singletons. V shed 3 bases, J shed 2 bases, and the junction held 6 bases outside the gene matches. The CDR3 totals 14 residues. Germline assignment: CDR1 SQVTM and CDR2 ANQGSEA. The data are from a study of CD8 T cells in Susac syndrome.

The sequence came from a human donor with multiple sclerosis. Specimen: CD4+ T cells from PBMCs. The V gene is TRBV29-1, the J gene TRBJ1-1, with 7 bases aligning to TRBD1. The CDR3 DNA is TGCAGCGTTGAGGGACAGCTTTTAAACACTGAAGCTTTCTTT. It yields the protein CSVEGQLLNTEAFF.